Detailed here is one T cell receptor beta chain. The antigen is undetermined. Trimming at V came to 2 bases and at J to 5 bases, leaving 7 bases not matched to a gene. The germline V gene has CDR1 SGDLS and CDR2 YYNGEE. The CDR3 sequence is 16 residues long. This specimen belongs to a study of shared clonotypes between healthy human individuals. Study-level points and caveats: Few donors limited the genetic and exposure-history diversity represented. Tissues were not sampled, only blood, and their repertoires likely differ. Naive CD4 clonotypes overlapped across several donors at 4.5% to 5.5%.

Clones were sequenced by immunoSEQ multiplex PCR, and TCRdb holds only the in-frame ones, with some missing. Among 2 million to 2.5 million clones listed, nearly 97% were seen once. The receptor comes from a man aged 18 to 35 in good health. V and J are TRBV9 and TRBJ2-7; 13 positions match TRBD2. Sequencing was done on a sample of naive CD4+ T cells sorted from blood. Subset indicated: CD45RA+ positively selected. The DNA of the CDR3 is TGTGCCAGCAGCGTGACTAGCGGGGGGTCGACCGACGAGCAGTACTTC. Amino acid sequence: CASSVTSGGSTDEQYF.